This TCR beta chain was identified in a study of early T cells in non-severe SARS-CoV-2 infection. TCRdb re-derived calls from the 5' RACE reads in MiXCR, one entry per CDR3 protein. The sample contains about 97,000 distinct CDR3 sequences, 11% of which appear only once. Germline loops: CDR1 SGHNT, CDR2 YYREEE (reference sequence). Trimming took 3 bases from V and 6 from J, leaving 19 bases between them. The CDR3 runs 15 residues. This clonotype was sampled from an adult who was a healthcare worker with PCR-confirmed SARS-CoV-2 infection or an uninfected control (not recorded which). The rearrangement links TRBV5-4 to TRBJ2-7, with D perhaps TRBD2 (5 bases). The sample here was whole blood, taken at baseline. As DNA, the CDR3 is TGTGCCAGCAGCTCGGGGATTGGCAGGTCTCTCGAGCAGTACTTC. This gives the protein CASSSGIGRSLEQYF.